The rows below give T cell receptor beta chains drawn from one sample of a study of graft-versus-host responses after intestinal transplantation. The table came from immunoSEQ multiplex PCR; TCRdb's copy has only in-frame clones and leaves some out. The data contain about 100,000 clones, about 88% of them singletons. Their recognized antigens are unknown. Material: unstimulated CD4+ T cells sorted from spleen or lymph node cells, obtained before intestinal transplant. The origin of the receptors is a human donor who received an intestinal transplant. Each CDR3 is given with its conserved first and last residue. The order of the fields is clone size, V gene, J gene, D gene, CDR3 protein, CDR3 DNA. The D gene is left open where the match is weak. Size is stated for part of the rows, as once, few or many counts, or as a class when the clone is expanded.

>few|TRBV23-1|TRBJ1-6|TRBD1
CASSQTDRVYNSPLHF
TGCGCCAGCAGTCAAACAGACAGGGTCTATAATTCACCCCTCCACTTT
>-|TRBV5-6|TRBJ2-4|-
CASSLAGLAKNIQYF
TGTGCCAGCAGCTTGGCGGGACTAGCCAAAAACATTCAGTACTTC
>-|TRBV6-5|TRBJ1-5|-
CASSYDGAGNQPQHF
TGTGCCAGCAGTTACGACGGGGCGGGCAATCAGCCCCAGCATTTT
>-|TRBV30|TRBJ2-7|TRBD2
CAWTPFSGRAYEQYF
TGTGCCTGGACCCCCTTCAGCGGGAGGGCCTACGAGCAGTACTTC
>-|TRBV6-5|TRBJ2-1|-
CASSSQRNEQFF
TGTGCCAGCAGCTCTCAACGAAATGAGCAGTTCTTC
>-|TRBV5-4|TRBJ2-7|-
CASSLSGVGEQYF
TGTGCCAGCAGCTTGTCCGGGGTGGGCGAGCAGTACTTC
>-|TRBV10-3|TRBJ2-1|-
CATLPGQGFSGGGYNEQFF
TGTGCCACCCTCCCGGGACAGGGGTTTAGCGGGGGTGGCTACAATGAGCAGTTCTTC
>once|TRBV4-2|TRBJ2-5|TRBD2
CASSQNQGAGGIQETQYF
TGTGCCAGCAGCCAAAATCAGGGAGCGGGGGGTATTCAAGAGACCCAGTACTTC
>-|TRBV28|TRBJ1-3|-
CASSPRQRSGNTIYF
TGTGCCAGCAGTCCCAGACAACGCTCTGGAAACACCATATATTTT
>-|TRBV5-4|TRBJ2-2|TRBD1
CASSFDRGTGELFF
TGTGCCAGCAGCTTCGACAGGGGGACCGGGGAGCTGTTTTTT
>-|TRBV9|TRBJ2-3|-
CASSRTGSTDTQYF
TGTGCCAGCAGCCGGACTGGTAGCACAGATACGCAGTATTTT
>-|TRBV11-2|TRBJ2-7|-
CASSFRTIPPYEQYF
TGTGCCAGCAGCTTCCGGACAATCCCCCCCTACGAGCAGTACTTC
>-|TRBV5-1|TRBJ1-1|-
CASSLGVNTEAFF
TGCGCCAGCAGCTTGGGAGTGAACACTGAAGCTTTCTTT
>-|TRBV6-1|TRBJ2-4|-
CAGSEWQVTYF
TGTGCCGGCAGTGAATGGCAGGTTACGTACTTC
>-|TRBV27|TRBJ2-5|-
CASSRGQQETQYF
TGTGCCAGCAGCCGGGGGCAGCAAGAGACCCAGTACTTC
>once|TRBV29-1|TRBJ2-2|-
CSVAGTQGGELFF
TGCAGCGTTGCCGGGACCCAGGGCGGGGAGCTGTTTTTT
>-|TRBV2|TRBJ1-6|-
CASSVSTSPLHF
TGTGCCAGCAGTGTCAGCACTTCACCCCTCCACTTT
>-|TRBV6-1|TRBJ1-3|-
CASSEQVSGNTIYF
TGTGCCAGCAGTGAACAGGTCTCTGGAAACACCATATATTTT
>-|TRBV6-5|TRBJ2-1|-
CASSSLYNEQFF
TGTGCCAGCAGTTCCTTATACAATGAGCAGTTCTTC
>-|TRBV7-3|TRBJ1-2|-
CASRKDRLDGYTF
TGTGCCAGCAGGAAAGACAGGTTGGATGGCTACACCTTC
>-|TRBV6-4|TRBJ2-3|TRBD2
CASSDSVRGGVDTQYF
TGTGCCAGCAGTGACTCGGTTCGCGGGGGGGTAGATACGCAGTATTTT
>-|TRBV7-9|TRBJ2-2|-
CASSLAANTGELFF
TGTGCCAGCAGCTTGGCGGCGAACACCGGGGAGCTGTTTTTT
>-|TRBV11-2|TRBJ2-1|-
CASSSEYNEQFF
TGTGCCAGCAGCTCGGAGTACAATGAGCAGTTCTTC
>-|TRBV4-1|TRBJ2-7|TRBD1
CASSQDGQGASYEQHF
TGCGCCAGCAGCCAAGATGGCCAGGGGGCTTCCTACGAGCAGCACTTC
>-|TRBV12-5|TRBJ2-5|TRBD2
CASGSSGLAGWETQYF
TGTGCTAGTGGTTCCTCCGGACTAGCGGGGTGGGAGACCCAGTACTTC
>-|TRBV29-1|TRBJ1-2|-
CSSAQRGGGYTF
TGCAGCTCAGCCCAGAGGGGTGGTGGCTACACCTTC